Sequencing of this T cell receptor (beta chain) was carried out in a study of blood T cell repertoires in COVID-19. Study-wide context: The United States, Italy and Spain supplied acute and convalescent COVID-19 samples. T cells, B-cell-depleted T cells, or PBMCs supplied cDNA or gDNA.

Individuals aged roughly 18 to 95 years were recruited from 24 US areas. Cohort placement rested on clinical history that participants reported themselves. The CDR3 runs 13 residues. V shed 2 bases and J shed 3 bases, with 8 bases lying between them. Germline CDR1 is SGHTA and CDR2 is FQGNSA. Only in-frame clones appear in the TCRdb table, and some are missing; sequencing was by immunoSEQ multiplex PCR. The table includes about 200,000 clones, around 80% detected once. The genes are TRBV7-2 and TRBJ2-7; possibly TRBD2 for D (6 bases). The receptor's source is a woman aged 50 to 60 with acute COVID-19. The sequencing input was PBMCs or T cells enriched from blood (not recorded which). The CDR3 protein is CASSLNGGYEQYV. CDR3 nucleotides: TGTGCCAGCAGCTTAAACGGGGGCTACGAGCAGTACGTC.